The 8 T cell receptor beta chains presented below share a single source sample, sequenced in a study of blood T cell repertoires in COVID-19. The data were produced by immunoSEQ multiplex PCR, yet TCRdb's version contains in-frame clones alone and is incomplete. The table shows over 600,000 clones, with 70% to 90% occurring only once. The sample taken for sequencing was peripheral blood. These receptors were collected from a woman between 18 and 30 years old with acute or convalescent COVID-19.

This chain connects TRBV4-3 to TRBJ2-7; D call uncertain. Germline CDR1 LGHNA, CDR2 YSLEER. Trimming removed 4 bases from V and 3 bases from J, with 16 bases in between. CDR3 size: 15 residues. CDR3 nucleotide sequence: TGCGCCAGCAGCCTAGGCAGAGGTCTGAACTACGAGCAGTACTTC. This codes for CASSLGRGLNYEQYF.

Points on this clone: Distinct nucleotide sequences in the sample also encode this CDR3. The genes are TRBV27 and TRBJ1-2, with TRBD1 matching over 11 bases. Germline V lookup: CDR1 MNHEY, CDR2 SMNVEV (reference sequence). V was clipped by 4 bases and J by 5 bases; unmatched bases: 0. This CDR3 is built from 13 residues. The DNA for the CDR3 is TGTGCCAGCAGTTGGGACAGGGGGTATGGCTACACCTTC. Translating it yields CASSWDRGYGYTF.

The rearrangement links TRBV6-5 to TRBJ1-1; 8 bases are shared with TRBD1. The CDR3 is 12 residues long. V lost 0 bases, J lost 11 bases, and 2 bases stayed unmatched. Germline values: CDR1 MNHEY, CDR2 SVGAGI. The CDR3 protein is CASSYSTGVAFF. DNA for the CDR3: TGTGCCAGCAGTTACTCGACAGGGGTGGCTTTCTTT.

The chain recombines TRBV2 with TRBJ2-5, with a possible D match to TRBD2 (6 bases). The CDR3 sequence is 14 residues long. In germline, CDR1 is SNHLY, CDR2 FYNNEI. V dropped 6 bases and J dropped 3 bases, with 14 bases sitting between them. CDR3 bases: TGTGCCAGCAGGGAGGGGTATTCGGAAGAGACCCAGTACTTC. It yields the protein CASREGYSEETQYF. The entire variable domain, with the rest obtained from reference TRBV2 and TRBJ2-5, is as follows: EPEVTQTPSHQVTQMGQEVILRCVPISNHLYFYWYRQILGQKVEFLVSFYNNEISEKSEIFDDQFSVERPDGSNFTLKIRSTKLEDSAMYFCASREGYSEETQYFGPGTRLLVL.

V usage is TRBV27 and J usage is TRBJ2-5, with 14 bases aligning to TRBD2. This CDR3 region has 17 residues. Germline CDR1 is MNHEY and CDR2 is SMNVEV (reference sequence). V trimming: 4 bases; J trimming: 2 bases; junction bases outside the gene matches: 6. The CDR3 here is CASSSPRLAGGQETQYF. The CDR3 nucleotides are TGTGCCAGCAGTTCGCCCCGACTAGCGGGGGGGCAAGAGACCCAGTACTTC.

To note about this clone: This specimen includes other DNA sequences encoding the same CDR3. The chain employs TRBV5-1 and TRBJ2-3; D is perhaps TRBD2 (6 bases). Germline CDR1 is SGHRS and CDR2 is YFSETQ. V shed 2 bases and J shed 6 bases, with 7 bases lying between them. The CDR3 sequence is 12 residues long. The CDR3 spells CASSFGGDTQYF. The DNA of the CDR3 is TGCGCCAGCAGCTTTGGGGGGGATACGCAGTATTTT. The complete variable domain, with remaining parts taken from reference TRBV5-1 and TRBJ2-3, reads KAGVTQTPRYLIKTRGQQVTLSCSPISGHRSVSWYQQTPGQGLQFLFEYFSETQRNKGNFPGRFSGRQFSNSRSEMNVSTLELGDSALYLCASSFGGDTQYFGPGTRLTVL.

The chain is built from TRBV9 and TRBJ2-7, with TRBD2 matching over 9 bases. With V trimmed by 4 bases and J by 0 bases, 17 bases remained unmatched. CDR1 and CDR2 from the germline V gene are SGDLS and YYNGEE. The CDR3 is 19 residues long. CDR3 sequence: CASSPTVAGGNSRSYEQYF. The CDR3 DNA follows: TGTGCCAGCAGCCCTACTGTCGCGGGGGGGAATTCCCGCTCCTACGAGCAGTACTTC. The full variable domain, with the rest looked up from reference TRBV9 and TRBJ2-7, is DSGVTQTPKHLITATGQRVTLRCSPRSGDLSVYWYQQSLDQGLQFLIQYYNGEERAKGNILERFSAQQFPDLHSELNLSSLELGDSALYFCASSPTVAGGNSRSYEQYFGPGTRLTVT.

V is TRBV4-1 and J is TRBJ2-6, with D possibly being TRBD1 (5 bases). V shed 4 bases and J shed 0 bases, with 10 bases lying between them. The germline V gene encodes CDR1 MGHRA and CDR2 YSYEKL. The CDR3 contains 16 residues. CDR3 amino acids: CASSLGQSSGANVLTF. CDR3 nucleotide sequence: TGCGCCAGCAGCCTGGGGCAAAGCTCTGGGGCCAACGTCCTGACTTTC.